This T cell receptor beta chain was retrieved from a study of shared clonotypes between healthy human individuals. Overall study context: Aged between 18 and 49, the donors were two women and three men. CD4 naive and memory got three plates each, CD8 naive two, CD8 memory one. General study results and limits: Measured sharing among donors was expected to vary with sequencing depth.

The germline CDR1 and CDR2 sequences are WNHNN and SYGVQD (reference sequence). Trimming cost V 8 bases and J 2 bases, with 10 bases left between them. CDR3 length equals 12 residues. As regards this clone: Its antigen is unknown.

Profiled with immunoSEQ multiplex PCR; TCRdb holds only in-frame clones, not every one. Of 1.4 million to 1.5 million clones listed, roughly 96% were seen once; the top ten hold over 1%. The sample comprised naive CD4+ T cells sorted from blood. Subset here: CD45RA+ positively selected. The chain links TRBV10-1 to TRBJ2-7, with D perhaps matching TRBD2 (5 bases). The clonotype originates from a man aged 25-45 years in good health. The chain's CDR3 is CASGRGTYEQYF. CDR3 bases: TGCGCCAGCGGTCGAGGGACCTACGAGCAGTACTTC.